The present T cell receptor (beta chain) was sequenced within a study of cytomegalovirus exposure and HLA in healthy donors. Study context: The study's early data release held 75 million to 95 million unique TCRs from HLA-typed donors.

PCR employed 60 Vbeta and 13 Jbeta primers. In the original workflow: A later analysis tallied 80 million to 100 million unique TCR beta chains, some 10 million of them shared. TCRdb's table, derived via immunoSEQ multiplex PCR, lists solely in-frame clones and lacks some. V and J calls and clone size follow that table, whereas D and trimming were derived from the DNA. The sample consists of 99,000 or so clones, 78% of them appearing once. This clone was counted a single time. The sample comprised PBMCs. The sequence came from a young man in good health and CMV-seronegative.

The CDR3 loop reads CASSQDWGERNSPLHF. The CDR3, as DNA: TGCGCCAGCAGCCAAGATTGGGGGGAGCGGAATTCACCCCTCCACTTT. This rearrangement joins TRBV4-3 to TRBJ1-6; D may be TRBD1 (5 bases). CDR3 size: 16 residues. Germline assignment: CDR1 LGHNA and CDR2 YSLEER. V was clipped by 0 bases and J by 7 bases, with 13 bases between them.